These 2 T cell receptor beta chains share one sample of origin, sequenced in a study of shared clonotypes between healthy human individuals. Cells designated naive CD8 were CD45RO-negative and were positively selected for CCR7, with terminally differentiated effector memory CD45RA+ cells excluded. Profiling relied on immunoSEQ multiplex PCR, and the TCRdb table lists in-frame clones only, not all of them. The top ten hold about 1.1% of the sample, which has millions of clones, about 95% seen once. The sample taken for sequencing was naive CD8+ T cells sorted from blood. Receptors originate from a man between 18 and 29 years old in good health.

The chain couples TRBV6-5 to TRBJ2-5; no reliable D call. V shed 2 bases and J shed 11 bases, with 6 bases lying between them. Germline CDR1 and CDR2: MNHEY and SVGAGI. There are 10 residues in the CDR3. DNA of the CDR3: TGTGCCAGCAGTTACCCGACACAGTACTTC. Translation gives CASSYPTQYF.

Concerning this clone itself: The same CDR3 is also encoded by other DNA sequences in this sample. The rearrangement uses TRBV9 and TRBJ2-2, with TRBD1 as a possible D gene (6 bases). Trimming pared 2 bases from V and 7 bases from J, leaving 12 bases between. This CDR3 has 14 amino acids. Germline V gene sequence: CDR1 SGDLS, CDR2 YYNGEE. In DNA form, the CDR3 reads TGTGCCAGCAGCGTGTCAGGGGTTGGCGGGGAGCTGTTTTTT. Protein sequence: CASSVSGVGGELFF. The full variable domain, in which reference TRBV9 and TRBJ2-2 provide the parts outside the CDR3, is DSGVTQTPKHLITATGQRVTLRCSPRSGDLSVYWYQQSLDQGLQFLIQYYNGEERAKGNILERFSAQQFPDLHSELNLSSLELGDSALYFCASSVSGVGGELFFGEGSRLTVL.